This T cell receptor beta chain came from a study of cytomegalovirus exposure and HLA in healthy donors. Study-level findings and limits: TCR beta sequences numbering fewer than 20,000 were associated with HLA alleles at 0.05 false discovery rate in a later analysis.

The primer mix had 60 Vbeta and 13 Jbeta primers. TCRdb's copy holds only in-frame clones and misses some; the assay was immunoSEQ multiplex PCR. This sample has about 91,000 clones, with roughly 86% found just once. A remark on this clone: Its antigen is undetermined.

Sequences were obtained from PBMCs. The origin of this receptor is a man aged 25 to 40 in good health and CMV-seropositive.

The CDR3: CASSLKEFRTASNTGELFF. The CDR3 bases are TGTGCCAGCAGCTTGAAAGAGTTTCGGACAGCGTCGAACACCGGGGAGCTGTTTTTT. The chain links TRBV5-5 to TRBJ2-2, with a tentative D call TRBD1 (6 bases). V was pared by 1 base and J by 0 bases, with 19 bases between. The CDR3 loop spans 19 amino acids. The germline V gene encodes CDR1 SGHKS and CDR2 YYEKEE (reference sequence).